The T cell receptor (beta chain) under discussion was sequenced for a study of blood T cell repertoires in COVID-19. Study context: The analysed material was cDNA or gDNA that came from T cells, B-cell-depleted T cells, or PBMCs.

Some clones are missing from TCRdb's copy, which holds only in-frame ones; the method was immunoSEQ multiplex PCR. The table records around 310,000 clones, 75% to 90% of them present only once. This CDR3 region has 14 residues. Germline V gene data show CDR1 as SGHTS and CDR2 as YDEGEE. V was pared by 0 bases and J by 1 base, with 7 bases between. V usage is TRBV5-8 and J usage is TRBJ1-2, with no clear D. The sample taken for sequencing was PBMCs or T cells enriched from blood (not recorded which). The clonotype originates from a woman between 40 and 55 years old who had recovered from COVID-19. Here the CDR3 DNA reads TGTGCCAGCAGCTTGGGCGGTAATAACTATGGCTACACCTTC. It is translated as CASSLGGNNYGYTF.